This T cell receptor beta chain was recorded in a study of cytomegalovirus exposure and HLA in healthy donors. The PCR had 60 Vbeta and 13 Jbeta primers. Sequenced by immunoSEQ multiplex PCR; TCRdb stores in-frame clones only, minus some. The table lists 200,000 or so clones, roughly 80% of them singletons, with 2.9% in the top ten. The junction had 10 bases not matched to a gene; V was cut back by 4 bases and J by 5 bases. Germline V gene data show CDR1 as SGHRS and CDR2 as YFSETQ. The CDR3 runs to 15 residues. Sequencing was performed on PBMCs. The source is a man younger than 45 in good health and CMV-seronegative. The V call is TRBV5-1, the J call TRBJ1-2; 8 bases match TRBD1. The CDR3 coding sequence is TGCGCCAGCAGCCCCGGACAGGGATCCCCATATGGCTACACCTTC. Its protein product is CASSPGQGSPYGYTF. Complete variable domain (other parts from reference TRBV5-1 and TRBJ1-2): KAGVTQTPRYLIKTRGQQVTLSCSPISGHRSVSWYQQTPGQGLQFLFEYFSETQRNKGNFPGRFSGRQFSNSRSEMNVSTLELGDSALYLCASSPGQGSPYGYTFGSGTRLTVV.